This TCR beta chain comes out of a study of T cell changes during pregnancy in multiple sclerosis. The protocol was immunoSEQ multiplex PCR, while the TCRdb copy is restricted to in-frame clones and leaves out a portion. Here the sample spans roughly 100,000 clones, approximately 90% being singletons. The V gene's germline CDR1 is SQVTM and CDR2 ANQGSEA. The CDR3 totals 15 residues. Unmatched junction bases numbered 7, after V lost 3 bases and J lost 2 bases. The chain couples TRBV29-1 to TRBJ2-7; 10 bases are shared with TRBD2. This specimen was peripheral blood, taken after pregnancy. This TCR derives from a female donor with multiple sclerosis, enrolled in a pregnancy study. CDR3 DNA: TGCAGCGTTGATCCGGGACTAGCGCTCCCCTACGAGCAGTACTTC. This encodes CSVDPGLALPYEQYF.